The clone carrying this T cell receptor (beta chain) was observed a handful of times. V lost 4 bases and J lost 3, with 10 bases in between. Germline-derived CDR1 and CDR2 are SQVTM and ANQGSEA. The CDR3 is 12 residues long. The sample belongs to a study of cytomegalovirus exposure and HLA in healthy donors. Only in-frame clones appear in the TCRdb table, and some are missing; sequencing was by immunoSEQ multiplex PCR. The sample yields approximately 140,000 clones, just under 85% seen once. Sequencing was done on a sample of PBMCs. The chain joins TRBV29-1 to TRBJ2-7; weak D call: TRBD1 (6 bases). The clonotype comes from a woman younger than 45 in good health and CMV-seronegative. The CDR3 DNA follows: TGCAGCGTTGGAACACAGGGCTACGAGCAGTACTTC. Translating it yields CSVGTQGYEQYF.